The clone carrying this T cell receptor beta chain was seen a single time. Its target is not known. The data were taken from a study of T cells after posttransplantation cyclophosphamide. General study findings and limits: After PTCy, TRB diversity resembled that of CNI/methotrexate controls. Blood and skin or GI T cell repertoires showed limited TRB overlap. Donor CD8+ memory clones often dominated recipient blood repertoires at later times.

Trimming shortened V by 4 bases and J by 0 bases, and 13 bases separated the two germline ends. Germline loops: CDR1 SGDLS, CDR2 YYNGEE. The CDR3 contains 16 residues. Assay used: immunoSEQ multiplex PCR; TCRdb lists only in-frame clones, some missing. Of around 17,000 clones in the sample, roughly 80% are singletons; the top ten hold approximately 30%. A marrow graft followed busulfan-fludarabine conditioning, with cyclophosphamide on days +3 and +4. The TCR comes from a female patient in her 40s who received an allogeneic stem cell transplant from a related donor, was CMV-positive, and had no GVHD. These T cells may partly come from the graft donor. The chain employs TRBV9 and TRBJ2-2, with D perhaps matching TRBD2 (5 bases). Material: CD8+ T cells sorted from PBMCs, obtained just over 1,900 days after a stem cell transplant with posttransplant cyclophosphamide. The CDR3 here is CASSPEADANTGELFF. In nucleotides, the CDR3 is TGTGCCAGCAGCCCGGAGGCGGACGCGAACACCGGGGAGCTGTTTTTT.